The present T cell receptor beta chain was sequenced within a study of breast tumors, draining lymph nodes, adjacent tissues. The CDR3 runs 15 residues. Trimming removed 6 bases from V and 5 bases from J, with 19 bases in between. Germline V CDR1 and CDR2: DFQATT, SNEGSKA (reference sequence). This clonotype was recorded at least ten times. Its antigen is unidentified. TCRdb recomputed calls from the multiplex PCR reads with MiXCR, one row per CDR3 protein. This sample has 200,000 to 300,000 distinct CDR3 sequences; more than 30% occur once, and the top ten carry more than 0.95%. Study conclusions and caveats: That most tumor T cells come from lymph nodes remained unproven. Compared with basal-like, luminal-like tumors shared significantly more repertoire with nontumor tissue.

The lymph nodes were axillary draining lymph nodes from breast cancer patients. This rearrangement joins TRBV20-1 to TRBJ1-4; maybe TRBD1 (5 bases). The receptor was isolated from a female donor with breast cancer. Some clones in this sample may be carry-over from other donors' samples. Material for sequencing was axillary lymph node tissue. The CDR3 reads CSAPTWGRANEKLFF. For the CDR3, the DNA is TGCAGTGCCCCAACCTGGGGCAGGGCGAATGAAAAACTGTTTTTT.